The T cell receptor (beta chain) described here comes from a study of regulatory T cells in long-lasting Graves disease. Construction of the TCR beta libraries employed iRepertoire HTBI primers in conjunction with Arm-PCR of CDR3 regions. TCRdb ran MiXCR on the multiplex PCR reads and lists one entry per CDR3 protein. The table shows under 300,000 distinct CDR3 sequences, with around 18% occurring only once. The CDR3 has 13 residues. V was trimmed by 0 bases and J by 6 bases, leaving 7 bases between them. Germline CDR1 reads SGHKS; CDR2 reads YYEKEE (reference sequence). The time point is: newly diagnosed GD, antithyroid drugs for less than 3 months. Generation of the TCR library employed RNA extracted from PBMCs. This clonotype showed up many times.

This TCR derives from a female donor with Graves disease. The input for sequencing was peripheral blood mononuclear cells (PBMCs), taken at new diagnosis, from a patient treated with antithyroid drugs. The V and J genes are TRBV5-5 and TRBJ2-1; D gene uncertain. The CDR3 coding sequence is TGTGCCAGCAGCTTGGGCTCAGCCAATGAGCAGTTCTTC. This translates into CASSLGSANEQFF.